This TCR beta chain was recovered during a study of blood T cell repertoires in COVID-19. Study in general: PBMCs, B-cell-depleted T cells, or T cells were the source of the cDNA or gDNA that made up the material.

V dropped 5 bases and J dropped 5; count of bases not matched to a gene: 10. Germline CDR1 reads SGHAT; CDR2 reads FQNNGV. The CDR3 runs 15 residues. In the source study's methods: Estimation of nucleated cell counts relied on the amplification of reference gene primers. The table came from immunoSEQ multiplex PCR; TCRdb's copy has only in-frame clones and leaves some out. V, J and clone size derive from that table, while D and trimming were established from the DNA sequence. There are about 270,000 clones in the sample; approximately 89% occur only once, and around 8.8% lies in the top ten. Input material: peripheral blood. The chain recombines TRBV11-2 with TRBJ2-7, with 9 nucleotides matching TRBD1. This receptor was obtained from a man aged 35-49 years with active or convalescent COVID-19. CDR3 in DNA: TGTGCCAGCAGCCGTACCGGGACAGGGCGGGACGAGCAGTACTTC. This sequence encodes CASSRTGTGRDEQYF.